Following are 16 T cell receptor beta chains from one sample sequenced in a study of shared clonotypes between healthy human individuals. Produced via immunoSEQ multiplex PCR; TCRdb's table is partial and in-frame only. The sample carries more than 2,000,000 clones, 80% to 95% recorded once. Sequencing was done on a sample of naive CD4+ T cells from PBMCs. Subset reported: CD45RA+ positively selected. Every receptor here comes from a man aged 18 to 30 in good health. Some clones in this sample may be carry-over from other donors' samples.

Comment on this clone: The same CDR3 is also encoded by other DNA sequences in this sample. CDR3 residues: CASSAGTAGNTIYF. The CDR3 DNA reads as TGTGCCAGCAGCGCCGGGACGGCTGGAAACACCATATATTTT. The chain combines TRBV9 with TRBJ1-3, with a tentative D call TRBD1 (5 bases). This CDR3 is 14 amino acids long. Deletions cut 3 bases from V and 2 bases from J, with 9 bases between. Germline V gene data show CDR1 as SGDLS and CDR2 as YYNGEE.

In its sample, this clone was seen once. The rearrangement links TRBV21-1 to TRBJ2-7. TRBV21-1 is tagged as a pseudogene. This CDR3 comprises 16 residues. In DNA form, the CDR3 reads TGTGCCAGCAGCAAAGCCCTCGACTCCGGGCACTACGAGCAGTACTTC. It is translated as CASSKALDSGHYEQYF.

The V gene is TRBV5-4, the J gene TRBJ2-3; D is possibly TRBD2 (5 bases). The CDR3 consists of 16 residues. Germline V gene sequence: CDR1 SGHNT, CDR2 YYREEE (reference sequence). With 4 bases removed from V and 2 bases from J, the gap between germline ends came to 17 bases. The CDR3 loop is CASSPLGAEFTDTQYF. In DNA form, the CDR3 reads TGTGCCAGCAGCCCCCTGGGAGCGGAGTTCACAGATACGCAGTATTTT.

This chain connects TRBV7-9 to TRBJ2-5, with D perhaps matching TRBD1 (7 bases). V was trimmed by 5 bases and J by 5 bases, leaving 18 bases between them. The CDR3 sequence is 15 residues long. CDR1 is SEHNR, CDR2 FQNEAQ, per germline (reference sequence). This CDR3 is CASSRGGGRWETQYF. The CDR3 DNA reads TGTGCCAGCAGCCGAGGAGGGGGCCGATGGGAGACCCAGTACTTC.

This clone was found a few times. Other DNA sequences in this sample translate to the same CDR3. This sequence joins TRBV5-4 and TRBJ2-7; D is ambiguous. Germline assignment: CDR1 SGHNT and CDR2 YYREEE (reference sequence). The CDR3 runs to 13 residues. V was clipped by 0 bases and J by 1 base, with 5 bases between them. The CDR3 reads CASSLGASYEQYF. CDR3 in DNA: TGTGCCAGCAGCTTGGGGGCTTCCTACGAGCAGTACTTC.

The CDR3 DNA reads TGTGCCAGCAGCTTTGACGTCACCTATGGCTACACCTTC. This codes for CASSFDVTYGYTF. This sequence joins TRBV7-2 and TRBJ1-2, with D unresolved. The CDR3 consists of 13 residues. Germline V gene sequence: CDR1 SGHTA, CDR2 FQGNSA. V shed 3 bases and J shed 4 bases, with 9 bases lying between them. The full variable domain, with the rest looked up from reference TRBV7-2 and TRBJ1-2, is GAGVSQSPSNKVTEKGKDVELRCDPISGHTALYWYRQSLGQGLEFLIYFQGNSAPDKSGLPSDRFSAERTGGSVSTLTIQRTQQEDSAVYLCASSFDVTYGYTFGSGTRLTVV.

CDR3 residues: CASNQIGHSSYEQYF. CDR3 nucleotide sequence: TGTGCCAGCAACCAAATAGGACACAGCTCCTACGAGCAGTACTTC. The chain links TRBV28 to TRBJ2-7; TRBD1 is a possible D gene (5 bases). The CDR3 runs to 15 residues. The germline gives CDR1 MDHEN, CDR2 SYDVKM. Trimming took off 7 bases at V and 0 bases at J, with 16 bases between the two ends.

With regard to this clone: In the same sample, other DNA sequences code for this CDR3. This chain joins TRBV5-1 and TRBJ2-3; 8 nucleotides align to TRBD1. The germline gives CDR1 SGHRS, CDR2 YFSETQ. CDR3 length: 14 residues. V lost 0 bases and J lost 6; bases outside the gene matches: 3. CDR3 sequence: CASSLGTGTDTQYF. The CDR3 region has the DNA TGCGCCAGCAGCTTGGGGACAGGGACCGATACGCAGTATTTT. Based on the CDR3 plus reference TRBV5-1 and TRBJ2-3, the full variable domain is KAGVTQTPRYLIKTRGQQVTLSCSPISGHRSVSWYQQTPGQGLQFLFEYFSETQRNKGNFPGRFSGRQFSNSRSEMNVSTLELGDSALYLCASSLGTGTDTQYFGPGTRLTVL.

V gene TRBV5-1 combines with J gene TRBJ2-3, with 13 bases matching TRBD2. The CDR3 sequence is 18 residues long. Germline V gives CDR1 SGHRS, CDR2 YFSETQ. After removal of 1 base from V and 0 bases from J, the junction contained 5 bases not matched to a gene. CDR3 coding DNA: TGCGCCAGCAGCTTGCCACTAGCGGGAGGGGGGAGCACAGATACGCAGTATTTT. This codes for CASSLPLAGGGSTDTQYF.

This clone was detected once. V gene TRBV27 combines with J gene TRBJ2-6; 8 nucleotides agree with TRBD1. Germline loops: CDR1 MNHEY, CDR2 SMNVEV (reference sequence). Trimming took 3 bases from V and 13 from J; bases not matched to a gene: 14. This CDR3 spans 16 amino acids. The CDR3 loop reads CASSFFRQGTPWVLTF. The CDR3 bases are TGTGCCAGCAGTTTCTTCCGACAGGGGACGCCGTGGGTCCTGACTTTC.

This rearrangement joins TRBV5-1 to TRBJ2-3, with 7 bases lining up with TRBD2. Germline trimming cut 1 base from V and 5 bases from J; bases unmatched to any gene: 4. The CDR3 spans 14 residues. Germline CDR1 is SGHRS and CDR2 is YFSETQ. In nucleotides, the CDR3 is TGCGCCAGCAGCTTGTCTAGCGGAGAAGATACGCAGTATTTT. Translation: CASSLSSGEDTQYF.

V gene TRBV18 combines with J gene TRBJ1-3; D unresolved. Germline CDR1 and CDR2: KGHSH and LQKENI. V dropped 5 bases and J dropped 0 bases, with 5 bases sitting between them. CDR3 length: 13 residues. CDR3 coding DNA: TGTGCCAGCTCATCCGTCTCTGGAAACACCATATATTTT. It is translated as CASSSVSGNTIYF.

The chain links TRBV7-3 to TRBJ1-1; D uncertain. CDR3 length: 13 residues. CDR1 SGHTA and CDR2 FQGTGA come from the germline V gene. V was pared by 4 bases and J by 2 bases, with 8 bases between. CDR3 DNA sequence: TGTGCCAGCAGCTCCCAGCTTAACACTGAAGCTTTCTTT. This encodes CASSSQLNTEAFF.

The rearrangement joins TRBV14 to TRBJ2-4; D not resolved. V lost 1 base and J 8 bases, leaving 3 bases between the germline ends. Germline V gene data show CDR1 as SGHDN and CDR2 as FVKESK. This CDR3 has 11 residues. CDR3 protein: CASSQVHIQYF. The CDR3 DNA follows: TGTGCCAGCAGCCAAGTGCACATTCAGTACTTC.

The chain has TRBV5-1 and TRBJ2-6; D assignment may be TRBD1 or TRBD2 (6 bases each). CDR3 length: 15 amino acids. Trimming removed 7 bases from V and 4 bases from J, with 15 bases in between. The germline gives CDR1 SGHRS, CDR2 YFSETQ. CDR3 nucleotide sequence: TGCGCCAGCGCCCCCCCGGGGGCCGGGGCCAACGTCCTGACTTTC. Protein product: CASAPPGAGANVLTF.

Written as DNA, the CDR3 is TGTGCCAGCAGCTTAGAGATTTGGGGTAGGAACACCGGGGAGCTGTTTTTT. Translating gives CASSLEIWGRNTGELFF. The V call is TRBV11-3, the J call TRBJ2-2; unclear D gene. Trimming removed 0 bases at V and 1 base at J, with 12 bases between. This CDR3 is 17 amino acids long. CDR1 and CDR2 from the germline V gene are SGHNT and YENEEA. Full variable domain (remainder filled in from reference TRBV11-3 and TRBJ2-2): EAGVVQSPRYKIIEKKQPVAFWCNPISGHNTLYWYLQNLGQGPELLIRYENEEAVDDSQLPKDRFSAERLKGVDSTLKIQPAELGDSAVYLCASSLEIWGRNTGELFFGEGSRLTVL.